These 24 T cell receptor beta chains were sequenced from one sample in a study of shared clonotypes between healthy human individuals. Some clones are missing from TCRdb's copy, which holds only in-frame ones; the method was immunoSEQ multiplex PCR. The table has some 2,000,000 clones, 95% seen once. The sample comprised naive CD4+ T cells sorted from blood. Subset denoted: CD45RA+ positively selected. These receptors were taken from a man between 18 and 35 years old in good health.

The chain links TRBV6-5 to TRBJ2-4; 7 positions agree with TRBD2. The CDR3 is made up of 14 amino acids. Germline V lookup: CDR1 MNHEY, CDR2 SVGAGI. V trimming: 6 bases; J trimming: 5 bases; junction bases outside the gene matches: 7. CDR3 residues: CASRQSGLENIQYF. The CDR3 DNA follows: TGTGCCAGCAGACAATCAGGACTAGAAAACATTCAGTACTTC.

Comment on this clone: Other DNA sequences in the same sample also yield this CDR3. The chain recombines TRBV18 with TRBJ2-1; D gene ambiguous. CDR3 length equals 12 residues. V shed 3 bases and J shed 4 bases, with 4 bases lying between them. In germline, CDR1 is KGHSH, CDR2 LQKENI. CDR3 coding DNA: TGTGCCAGCTCACCGGGGTACAATGAGCAGTTCTTC. Its protein is CASSPGYNEQFF.

The gene calls are TRBV6-6 and TRBJ2-7; D might be TRBD1 (6 bases). V lost 2 bases and J lost 2, with 10 bases in between. The germline V gene has CDR1 MNHNY and CDR2 SVGAGI (reference sequence). The CDR3 spans 14 residues. CDR3 protein: CASSYRTETYEQYF. The CDR3 DNA follows: TGTGCCAGCAGTTACCGGACAGAGACCTACGAGCAGTACTTC.

This clone appeared once. This chain uses TRBV6-5 with TRBJ1-6; 9 bases are shared with TRBD1. With 6 bases clipped from V and 7 bases from J, the junction kept 4 bases outside the gene matches. The CDR3 has 14 residues. CDR1 and CDR2 (germline): MNHEY, SVGAGI. This CDR3 reads CASRGTGMNSPLHF. The CDR3 bases are TGTGCCAGCAGGGGGACAGGGATGAATTCACCCCTCCACTTT.

This chain links TRBV6-5 with TRBJ2-1; 9 bases agree with TRBD1. The V gene end was trimmed by 8 bases and the J gene end by 1 base; junction bases not matched to a gene: 6. Germline V gives CDR1 MNHEY, CDR2 SVGAGI. The CDR3 has 15 amino acids. CDR3 bases: TGTGCCAGCGCGTCAGGGACAGGGTCCTACAATGAGCAGTTCTTC. Translation gives CASASGTGSYNEQFF.

The chain employs TRBV2 and TRBJ2-7; 15 nucleotides agree with TRBD2. Germline CDR1 reads SNHLY; CDR2 reads FYNNEI. The CDR3 is made up of 16 amino acids. The V and J ends lost 4 bases and 6 bases, in that order; junction bases with no gene match: 7. The CDR3 region has the DNA TGTGCCAGCAGTGGTGGGACTAGCGGGGGGAGGGCCGAGCAGTACTTC. Its translation is CASSGGTSGGRAEQYF.

The chain carries TRBV27 and TRBJ2-1, with 8 bases lining up with TRBD1. CDR1 is MNHEY, CDR2 SMNVEV, per germline (reference sequence). CDR3 size: 16 residues. V trimming: 3 bases; J trimming: 1 base; junction bases outside the gene matches: 5. The CDR3 DNA sequence: TGTGCCAGCAGTTTCCGGACAGGGTATTCCTACAATGAGCAGTTCTTC. As protein: CASSFRTGYSYNEQFF.

The genes are TRBV2 and TRBJ1-4; the D is unclear. Germline values: CDR1 SNHLY, CDR2 FYNNEI. This CDR3 contains 15 residues. Between the trimmed V and J ends, which lost 3 bases and 0 bases, there was a span of 8 bases. CDR3 DNA: TGTGCCAGCAGTGACCGGGGATCAACTAATGAAAAACTGTTTTTT. Amino acids: CASSDRGSTNEKLFF.

V gene TRBV6-1 combines with J gene TRBJ1-2; maybe TRBD1 (6 bases). The CDR3 is 14 residues long. Germline V gene sequence: CDR1 MNHNS, CDR2 SASEGT. V lost 6 bases and J 3 bases, leaving 14 bases between the germline ends. The CDR3 protein is CASSEQDRDYGYTF. CDR3 DNA sequence: TGTGCCAGCAGCGAGCAGGACAGAGACTATGGCTACACCTTC.

The chain uses TRBV6-1 and TRBJ2-7; D ambiguous. Trimming cost V 3 bases and J 2 bases, with 8 bases left between them. This CDR3 has 13 residues. Germline V lookup: CDR1 MNHNS, CDR2 SASEGT. CDR3 in DNA: TGTGCCAGCAGTGATCGCCCGCCCTACGAGCAGTACTTC. Its translation is CASSDRPPYEQYF.

The chain couples TRBV11-1 to TRBJ2-5, with 7 bases fitting TRBD2. CDR1 and CDR2 (germline): SGHAT, FQDESV (reference sequence). This CDR3 comprises 14 residues. The ends lost 6 bases at V and 5 bases at J; junction bases unmatched: 9. The CDR3 bases are TGTGCCAGCAGTCAGGCGGGCGGGGGTGAGACCCAGTACTTC. It encodes CASSQAGGGETQYF.

This chain joins TRBV7-3 and TRBJ2-7; possibly TRBD1 or TRBD2 for D (5 bases each). Deletions cut 1 base from V and 4 bases from J, with 14 bases between. Looked up from germline, CDR1 is SGHTA and CDR2 is FQGTGA. There are 15 residues in the CDR3. As DNA, the CDR3 is TGTGCCAGCAGCTTAATGGCGGTGGGACCATACGAGCAGTACTTC. Translating it yields CASSLMAVGPYEQYF.

This chain connects TRBV10-3 to TRBJ1-1, with D hard to call. V lost 10 bases to trimming and J lost 7 bases, with 16 bases between them. Looked up from germline, CDR1 is ENHRY and CDR2 is SYGVKD. There are 12 residues in the CDR3. The CDR3 here is CATTMDGIEAFF. CDR3 nucleotide sequence: TGTGCCACCACAATGGACGGTATTGAAGCTTTCTTT.

The chain couples TRBV19 to TRBJ1-2, with 7 bases identical to TRBD1. This CDR3 comprises 17 residues. Germline trimming cut 4 bases from V and 5 bases from J; bases unmatched to any gene: 16. The germline V gene has CDR1 LNHDA and CDR2 SQIVND (reference sequence). The CDR3 DNA reads TGTGCCAGTAGTACCTCGCAACAGGGGCTTTTAGGGTATGGCTACACCTTC. Amino acids: CASSTSQQGLLGYGYTF. The full variable domain, rest sourced from reference TRBV19 and TRBJ1-2, is DGGITQSPKYLFRKEGQNVTLSCEQNLNHDAMYWYRQDPGQGLRLIYYSQIVNDFQKGDIAEGYSVSREKKESFPLTVTSAQKNPTAFYLCASSTSQQGLLGYGYTFGSGTRLTVV.

The gene calls are TRBV5-1 and TRBJ1-4; no reliable D call. Trimming took 5 bases from V and 4 from J, leaving 12 bases between them. Germline CDR1 and CDR2: SGHRS and YFSETQ. This CDR3 is built from 14 residues. CDR3 DNA: TGCGCCAGCAGTGATTTTGGAGGTAATGAAAAACTGTTTTTT. This sequence encodes CASSDFGGNEKLFF. Together with reference TRBV5-1 and TRBJ1-4, the CDR3 gives the full variable domain: KAGVTQTPRYLIKTRGQQVTLSCSPISGHRSVSWYQQTPGQGLQFLFEYFSETQRNKGNFPGRFSGRQFSNSRSEMNVSTLELGDSALYLCASSDFGGNEKLFFGSGTQLSVL.

The V and J genes are TRBV6-6 and TRBJ2-3, with D possibly being TRBD1 or TRBD2 (5 bases each). Germline loops: CDR1 MNHNY, CDR2 SVGAGI (reference sequence). The CDR3 spans 14 residues. The V and J ends lost 7 bases and 0 bases respectively, with 11 bases between them. In DNA, the CDR3 is TGTGCCAGCACAAGAGGGGTTAGCACAGATACGCAGTATTTT. Amino acids: CASTRGVSTDTQYF.

V and J are TRBV28 and TRBJ1-4; D remains ambiguous. The V and J ends lost 2 bases and 5 bases respectively, with 12 bases between them. Germline loops: CDR1 MDHEN, CDR2 SYDVKM. The CDR3 is made up of 15 amino acids. CDR3 sequence reads: CASSLSWAVNEKLFF. Here the CDR3 DNA reads TGTGCCAGCAGTTTAAGTTGGGCAGTAAATGAAAAACTGTTTTTT.

The chain uses TRBV29-1 and TRBJ2-1; 7 positions match TRBD1. This CDR3 has 13 amino acids. Unmatched junction bases numbered 9, after V lost 6 bases and J lost 7 bases. CDR1 and CDR2 (germline): SQVTM, ANQGSEA. The CDR3: CSVGTAARNEQFF. The CDR3 DNA reads TGCAGCGTGGGGACAGCCGCAAGAAATGAGCAGTTCTTC.

The chain joins TRBV19 to TRBJ2-7; 9 nucleotides agree with TRBD1. The J segment lost 5 bases and the V segment lost 5 bases, leaving 7 bases of the junction unmatched. The CDR3 has 14 amino acids. Germline CDR1 reads LNHDA; CDR2 reads SQIVND (reference sequence). The CDR3 region is CASSSPGQGHEQYF. In DNA, the CDR3 is TGTGCCAGTAGTTCCCCGGGACAGGGACACGAGCAGTACTTC.

The chain employs TRBV10-2 and TRBJ2-7; maybe TRBD1 (6 bases). V lost 6 bases to trimming and J lost 3 bases, with 9 bases between them. This CDR3 spans 12 amino acids. CDR1 and CDR2 (germline): WSHSY, SAAADI. CDR3 sequence: CASRGQNYEQYF. The CDR3 DNA reads as TGCGCCAGCAGAGGACAGAACTACGAGCAGTACTTC.

In this sample, this clone turned up once. The chain has TRBV7-9 and TRBJ1-5; D possibly corresponds to TRBD1 (5 bases). The CDR3 length is 16 residues. Trimming removed 5 bases at V and 9 bases at J, with 23 bases between. From germline, CDR1 is SEHNR and CDR2 FQNEAQ (reference sequence). In nucleotides, the CDR3 is TGTGCCAGCAGCCCCCTTCAGACGGGGGGATCGGGGCCCCAGCATTTT. Its translation is CASSPLQTGGSGPQHF.

This clone was seen just once. The rearrangement joins TRBV5-5 to TRBJ1-1; no reliable D call. Germline V gene data show CDR1 as SGHKS and CDR2 as YYEKEE (reference sequence). The CDR3 is 13 amino acids. V lost 2 bases and J 2 bases, leaving 7 bases between the germline ends. CDR3 loop: CASSLQPNTEAFF. CDR3 sequence (DNA): TGTGCCAGCAGCTTACAGCCCAACACTGAAGCTTTCTTT.

CDR3 in DNA: TGCGCCAGCAGCTGGGCGGGAGGGCCTCCCTACGAGCAGTACTTC. Translation: CASSWAGGPPYEQYF. The V and J genes are TRBV5-1 and TRBJ2-7, with 9 positions matching TRBD2. The germline CDR1 and CDR2 sequences are SGHRS and YFSETQ. This CDR3 is 15 amino acids long. After removal of 3 bases from V and 2 bases from J, the junction contained 6 bases not matched to a gene.

This chain joins TRBV10-1 and TRBJ1-2; D is ambiguous. Trimming removed 2 bases from V and 4 bases from J, with 8 bases in between. The germline gives CDR1 WNHNN, CDR2 SYGVQD (reference sequence). The length of the CDR3 is 13 residues. The DNA for the CDR3 is TGCGCCAGCAGTGAGCGATCTCCCTATGGCTACACCTTC. Translating it yields CASSERSPYGYTF.